Below, 20 T cell receptor beta chains from the same sample are listed, as sequenced in a study of blood T cell repertoires in COVID-19. Data came from immunoSEQ multiplex PCR; TCRdb stores just in-frame clones and leaves some out. The sample lists 28,000 or so clones; approximately 85% were seen once. Sequencing was done on a sample of peripheral blood. The source of these receptors is a man between 60 and 70 years old with COVID-19, enrolled during active disease.

The genes are TRBV19 and TRBJ1-1; TRBD1 matches at 9 bases. There are 15 residues in the CDR3. After removal of 9 bases from V and 3 bases from J, the junction contained 11 bases not matched to a gene. Germline V gene data show CDR1 as LNHDA and CDR2 as SQIVND (reference sequence). The CDR3 loop reads CASKKTQGAYTEAFF. CDR3 nucleotide sequence: TGTGCCAGCAAAAAAACACAGGGGGCTTACACTGAAGCTTTCTTT.

The sample holds a few counts of this clone. The genes are TRBV28 and TRBJ1-5; perhaps TRBD1 as D (5 bases). The length of the CDR3 is 14 residues. Germline CDR1 MDHEN, CDR2 SYDVKM. V dropped 3 bases and J dropped 4 bases, with 10 bases sitting between them. The CDR3 loop reads CASSFVTVNQPQHF. The DNA for the CDR3 is TGTGCCAGCAGTTTCGTGACAGTTAATCAGCCCCAGCATTTT.

CDR3 sequence reads: CASRYGQGPGELFF. The DNA for the CDR3 is TGCGCCAGCCGCTACGGACAGGGACCCGGGGAGCTGTTTTTT. The chain is built from TRBV5-1 and TRBJ2-2; 8 bases fit TRBD1. CDR1 is SGHRS and CDR2 is YFSETQ in the germline V gene. J gave up 6 bases and V 7 bases, and 8 bases lay outside the gene matches. There are 14 residues in the CDR3.

This chain links TRBV7-3 with TRBJ2-2, with 8 bases aligning to TRBD2. Germline loops: CDR1 SGHTA, CDR2 FQGTGA. V shed 8 bases, J shed 2 bases, and the junction held 10 bases outside the gene matches. The CDR3 is 16 amino acids. CDR3 nucleotide sequence: TGTGCCAGCGCCCTAAATAGCGGGGTTAACACCGGGGAGCTGTTTTTT. Translation gives CASALNSGVNTGELFF. Full variable domain (remainder filled in from reference TRBV7-3 and TRBJ2-2): GAGVSQTPSNKVTEKGKYVELRCDPISGHTALYWYRQSLGQGPEFLIYFQGTGAADDSGLPNDRFFAVRPEGSVSTLKIQRTERGDSAVYLCASALNSGVNTGELFFGEGSRLTVL.

The chain combines TRBV25-1 with TRBJ2-1; 10 nucleotides line up with TRBD2. This CDR3 comprises 18 residues. Looked up from germline, CDR1 is MGHDK and CDR2 is SYGVNS. The junction had 9 bases not matched to a gene; V was cut back by 4 bases and J by 0 bases. The CDR3 bases are TGTGCCAGCAGTGGGTGGACTAGCGGTCACAGCTCCTACAATGAGCAGTTCTTC. It specifies CASSGWTSGHSSYNEQFF.

The chain joins TRBV9 to TRBJ2-5; D might be TRBD2 (6 bases). The CDR3 covers 14 residues. The V and J ends lost 4 bases and 5 bases respectively, with 15 bases between them. Germline V gene data show CDR1 as SGDLS and CDR2 as YYNGEE. CDR3 coding DNA: TGTGCCAGCAGCTTGAGCGGGTTCGAGGAGACCCAGTACTTC. As protein: CASSLSGFEETQYF. Complete variable domain (other parts from reference TRBV9 and TRBJ2-5): DSGVTQTPKHLITATGQRVTLRCSPRSGDLSVYWYQQSLDQGLQFLIQYYNGEERAKGNILERFSAQQFPDLHSELNLSSLELGDSALYFCASSLSGFEETQYFGPGTRLLVL.

The rearrangement joins TRBV27 to TRBJ2-7, with D possibly matching TRBD2 (5 bases). V lost 4 bases to trimming and J lost 7 bases, with 14 bases between them. Germline CDR1 MNHEY, CDR2 SMNVEV (reference sequence). CDR3 length: 13 amino acids. In nucleotides, the CDR3 is TGTGCCAGCAGTTATCGGGTCGGGGTTGAGCAGTACTTC. Encoded protein: CASSYRVGVEQYF.

The genes are TRBV5-1 and TRBJ1-1; 8 positions agree with TRBD1. J was trimmed by 1 base and V by 4 bases; bases with no gene match: 3. Germline lookup yields CDR1 SGHRS and CDR2 YFSETQ. The CDR3 is 14 residues long. CDR3 region: CASSVGQGNTEAFF. The CDR3 region has the DNA TGCGCCAGCAGCGTAGGACAGGGGAACACTGAAGCTTTCTTT.

A single count supports this clone. J is TRBJ1-2 and V is TRBV9; weak D call: TRBD1 (5 bases). CDR1 and CDR2 from the germline V gene are SGDLS and YYNGEE. The CDR3 spans 17 residues. The ends were cut back, 4 bases at V and 2 bases at J, with 21 bases in the middle. CDR3 DNA: TGTGCCAGCAGCCCCGGGGGACCCCTCAGGCCCAACTATGGCTACACCTTC. This sequence encodes CASSPGGPLRPNYGYTF.

This clone turned up a few times. The chain carries TRBV29-1 and TRBJ2-5; 9 bases are shared with TRBD2. Germline CDR1 SQVTM, CDR2 ANQGSEA. The junction had 13 bases not matched to a gene; V was cut back by 6 bases and J by 5 bases. This CDR3 is built from 15 residues. CDR3 DNA: TGCAGCGTAAGGTTGGGTAGCGGGAGCATGGAGACCCAGTACTTC. Amino acid sequence: CSVRLGSGSMETQYF.

This rearrangement joins TRBV2 to TRBJ2-5; D is unresolved. The V gene's germline CDR1 is SNHLY and CDR2 FYNNEI. The CDR3 is 12 amino acids. V lost 8 bases and J 2 bases, leaving 9 bases between the germline ends. CDR3: CASGRTQETQYF. The CDR3 DNA reads TGTGCCAGCGGGCGAACTCAAGAGACCCAGTACTTC.

CDR3 sequence: CASSLGQGSTEAFF. The CDR3 DNA follows: TGTGCCAGCAGTTTGGGACAGGGGAGCACTGAAGCTTTCTTT. The rearrangement joins TRBV27 to TRBJ1-1; TRBD1 agrees at 10 bases. The CDR3 has 14 amino acids. After removal of 3 bases from V and 4 bases from J, the junction contained 2 bases not matched to a gene. CDR1 is MNHEY and CDR2 is SMNVEV in the germline V gene (reference sequence).

The chain uses TRBV5-4 and TRBJ2-3; weak D call: TRBD1 (5 bases). The V gene's germline CDR1 is SGHNT and CDR2 YYREEE (reference sequence). CDR3 size: 13 residues. Deletions cut 1 base from V and 3 bases from J, with 6 bases between. DNA of the CDR3: TGTGCCAGCAGCTTGCAGGGTACAGATACGCAGTATTTT. Translated, it gives CASSLQGTDTQYF.

The chain joins TRBV11-3 to TRBJ2-7, with TRBD1 matching over 8 bases. Trimming at V came to 5 bases and at J to 4 bases, leaving 13 bases not matched to a gene. The CDR3 is made up of 16 amino acids. Germline V CDR1 and CDR2: SGHNT, YENEEA. The CDR3 sequence: CASSPRGTGGRYEQYF. CDR3 nucleotide sequence: TGTGCCAGCAGCCCCAGGGGGACAGGAGGACGTTACGAGCAGTACTTC. Full variable domain (rest looked up from reference TRBV11-3 and TRBJ2-7): EAGVVQSPRYKIIEKKQPVAFWCNPISGHNTLYWYLQNLGQGPELLIRYENEEAVDDSQLPKDRFSAERLKGVDSTLKIQPAELGDSAVYLCASSPRGTGGRYEQYFGPGTRLTVT.

The chain combines TRBV6-5 with TRBJ1-4; TRBD1 agrees at 7 bases. Germline CDR1 is MNHEY and CDR2 is SVGAGI. V was pared by 7 bases and J by 8 bases, with 7 bases of the junction left unmatched. This CDR3 contains 13 residues. CDR3 bases: TGTGCCAGCACCAGACAGGGTCGCGAAAAACTGTTTTTT. Residues: CASTRQGREKLFF.

V usage is TRBV10-3 and J usage is TRBJ2-7, with TRBD2 matching 8 bases. From germline, CDR1 is ENHRY and CDR2 SYGVKD. The CDR3 extends over 15 amino acids. V was clipped by 6 bases and J by 0 bases; unmatched bases: 7. CDR3 sequence (DNA): TGTGCCATCAGCCCAACTAGCGGAGGCTCCTACGAGCAGTACTTC. Translating gives CAISPTSGGSYEQYF.

The genes are TRBV4-1 and TRBJ1-1; 7 bases line up with TRBD1. V lost 4 bases and J lost 1; bases outside the gene matches: 3. The CDR3 sequence is 14 residues long. Germline V CDR1 and CDR2: MGHRA, YSYEKL. The chain's CDR3 is CASSRTGANTEAFF. The CDR3 DNA follows: TGCGCCAGCAGCCGTACAGGGGCGAACACTGAAGCTTTCTTT.

The chain has TRBV19 and TRBJ1-2, with D maybe TRBD1 (5 bases). V was cut by 6 bases and J by 5 bases, with 22 bases left in between. Germline CDR1 reads LNHDA; CDR2 reads SQIVND (reference sequence). The CDR3 is made up of 16 amino acids. CDR3 sequence (DNA): TGTGCCAGTAGCCCAGGGCGAAGGGAGGAATTGTATGGCTACACCTTC. It specifies CASSPGRREELYGYTF. The entire variable domain, with the rest obtained from reference TRBV19 and TRBJ1-2, is as follows: DGGITQSPKYLFRKEGQNVTLSCEQNLNHDAMYWYRQDPGQGLRLIYYSQIVNDFQKGDIAEGYSVSREKKESFPLTVTSAQKNPTAFYLCASSPGRREELYGYTFGSGTRLTVV.

The rearrangement joins TRBV18 to TRBJ2-7; D may be TRBD2 (5 bases). The CDR3 has 18 amino acids. The V end lost 1 base, the J end lost 4 bases, and 23 bases lay between the germline ends. From germline, CDR1 is KGHSH and CDR2 LQKENI. CDR3 loop: CASSPRFNPGLPEYEQYF. The CDR3 DNA sequence: TGTGCCAGCTCACCACGATTTAATCCGGGGTTGCCCGAATACGAGCAGTACTTC.

J is TRBJ2-1 and V is TRBV5-6, with TRBD2 matching over 14 bases. Germline V lookup: CDR1 SGHDT, CDR2 YYEEEE. This CDR3 is built from 15 residues. Trimming took 4 bases from V and 7 from J; bases not matched to a gene: 4. The CDR3 nucleotides are TGTGCCAGCAGCCGGGGACTAGCGGGAGCGAATGAGCAGTTCTTC. Translating gives CASSRGLAGANEQFF.